This entry features one T cell receptor beta chain sequence. The source of the sample is a study of blood T cell repertoires in COVID-19. The overall study: Collection of acute and convalescent COVID-19 samples took place in the United States, Italy and Spain.

Up to 2 weeks before entering the study, exposed participants had met a COVID-19 case. CDR1 MGHDK and CDR2 SYGVNS come from the germline V gene. The CDR3 is 13 amino acids. Deletions cut 3 bases from V and 4 bases from J, with 7 bases between. How the authors handled the data: The assay estimated nucleated cells by amplifying reference gene primers. The method was immunoSEQ multiplex PCR; TCRdb's version includes in-frame clones alone and lacks a portion of them. That table is the source of V, J and clone size, and D and trimming were worked out from the DNA. Of approximately 280,000 clones in the sample, around 83% are singletons; the top ten hold more than 4%.

Sequencing used PBMCs or T cells enriched from blood (not recorded which). The chain employs TRBV25-1 and TRBJ2-1, with D perhaps TRBD2 (5 bases). The sequence was obtained from a man aged 35 to 55 who had been exposed to COVID-19. The CDR3 spells CASSDWEYNEQFF. The CDR3 DNA follows: TGTGCCAGCAGTGATTGGGAGTACAATGAGCAGTTCTTC.